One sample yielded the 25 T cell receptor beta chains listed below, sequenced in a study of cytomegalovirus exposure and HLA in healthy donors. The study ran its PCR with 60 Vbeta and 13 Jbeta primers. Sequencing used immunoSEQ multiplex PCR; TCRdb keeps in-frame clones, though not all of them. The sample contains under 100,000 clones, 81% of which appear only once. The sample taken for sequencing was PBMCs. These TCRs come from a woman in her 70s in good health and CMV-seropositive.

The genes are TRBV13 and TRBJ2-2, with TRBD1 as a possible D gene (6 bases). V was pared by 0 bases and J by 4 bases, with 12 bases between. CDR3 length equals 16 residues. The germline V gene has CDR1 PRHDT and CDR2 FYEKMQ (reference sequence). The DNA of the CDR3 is TGTGCCAGCAGCTTAGGGCTGAGCAGGGGCACCGGGGAGCTGTTTTTT. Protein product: CASSLGLSRGTGELFF.

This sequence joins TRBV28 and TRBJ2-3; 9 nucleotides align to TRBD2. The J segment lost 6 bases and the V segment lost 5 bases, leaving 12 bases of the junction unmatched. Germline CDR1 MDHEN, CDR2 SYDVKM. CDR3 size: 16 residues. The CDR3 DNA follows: TGTGCCAGCAGTCTCCCAGGAGCGGGAGGAGGGGATACGCAGTATTTT. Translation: CASSLPGAGGGDTQYF.

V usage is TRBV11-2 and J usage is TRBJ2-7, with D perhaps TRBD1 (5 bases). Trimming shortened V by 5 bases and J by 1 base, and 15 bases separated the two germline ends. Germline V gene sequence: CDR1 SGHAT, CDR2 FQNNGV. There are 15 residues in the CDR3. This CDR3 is CASSRTIDRSYEQYF. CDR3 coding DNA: TGTGCCAGCAGCCGAACCATAGACAGATCCTACGAGCAGTACTTC.

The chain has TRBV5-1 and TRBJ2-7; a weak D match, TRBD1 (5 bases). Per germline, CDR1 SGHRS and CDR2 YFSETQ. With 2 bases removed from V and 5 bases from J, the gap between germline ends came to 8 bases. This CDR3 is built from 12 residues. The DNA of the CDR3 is TGCGCCAGCAGCTTTGCAGGGAACGAGCAGTACTTC. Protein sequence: CASSFAGNEQYF. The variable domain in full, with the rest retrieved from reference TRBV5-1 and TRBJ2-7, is KAGVTQTPRYLIKTRGQQVTLSCSPISGHRSVSWYQQTPGQGLQFLFEYFSETQRNKGNFPGRFSGRQFSNSRSEMNVSTLELGDSALYLCASSFAGNEQYFGPGTRLTVT.

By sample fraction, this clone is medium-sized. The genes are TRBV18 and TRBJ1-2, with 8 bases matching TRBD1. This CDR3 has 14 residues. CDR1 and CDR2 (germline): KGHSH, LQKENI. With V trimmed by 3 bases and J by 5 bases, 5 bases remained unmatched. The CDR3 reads CASSPGQALYGYTF. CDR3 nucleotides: TGTGCCAGCTCACCGGGACAGGCCTTATATGGCTACACCTTC. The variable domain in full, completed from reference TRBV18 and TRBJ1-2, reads NAGVMQNPRHLVRRRGQEARLRCSPMKGHSHVYWYRQLPEEGLKFMVYLQKENIIDESGMPKERFSAEFPKEGPSILRIQQVVRGDSAAYFCASSPGQALYGYTFGSGTRLTVV.

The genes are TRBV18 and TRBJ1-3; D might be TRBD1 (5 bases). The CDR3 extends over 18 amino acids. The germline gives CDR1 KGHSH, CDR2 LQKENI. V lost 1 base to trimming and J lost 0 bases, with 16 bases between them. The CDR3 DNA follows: TGTGCCAGCTCACCACGAAGCCCCACAGGATACTCTGGAAACACCATATATTTT. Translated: CASSPRSPTGYSGNTIYF.

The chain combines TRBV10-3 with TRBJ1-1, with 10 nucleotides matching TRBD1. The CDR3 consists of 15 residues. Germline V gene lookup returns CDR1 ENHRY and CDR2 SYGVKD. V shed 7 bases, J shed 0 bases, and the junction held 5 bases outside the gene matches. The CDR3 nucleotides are TGTGCCATCAACGGACAGGGGGGGATGAACACTGAAGCTTTCTTT. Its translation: CAINGQGGMNTEAFF.

The CDR3, as DNA: TGTGCCTGGAGTACAGGGGGCTCCTACAATGAGCAGTTCTTC. Translated, it gives CAWSTGGSYNEQFF. The chain is built from TRBV30 and TRBJ2-1, with 8 bases identical to TRBD1. The CDR3 spans 14 residues. CDR1 is GTSNPN and CDR2 is SVGIG in the germline V gene (reference sequence). Unmatched junction bases numbered 0, after V lost 2 bases and J lost 0 bases.

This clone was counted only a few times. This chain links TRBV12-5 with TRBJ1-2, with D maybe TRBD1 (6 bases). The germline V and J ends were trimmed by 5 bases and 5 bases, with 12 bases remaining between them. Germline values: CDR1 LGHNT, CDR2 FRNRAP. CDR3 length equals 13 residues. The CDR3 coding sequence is TGTGCTAGTGGTCCCACAGGGCAGTATGGCTACACCTTC. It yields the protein CASGPTGQYGYTF.

The CDR3 DNA sequence: TGTGCCAGCAGTTACTCCCGGACTACCTCTGGAAACACCATATATTTT. It encodes CASSYSRTTSGNTIYF. The chain couples TRBV6-5 to TRBJ1-3, with D unclear. This CDR3 has 16 amino acids. Germline CDR1 is MNHEY and CDR2 is SVGAGI. The germline V and J ends were trimmed by 0 bases and 0 bases, with 9 bases remaining between them.

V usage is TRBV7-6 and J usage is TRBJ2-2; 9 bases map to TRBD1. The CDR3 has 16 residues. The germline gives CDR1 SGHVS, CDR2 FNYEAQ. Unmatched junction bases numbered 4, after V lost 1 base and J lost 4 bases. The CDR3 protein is CASSLVGTGITGELFF. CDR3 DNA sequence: TGTGCCAGCAGCTTAGTGGGGACAGGGATCACCGGGGAGCTGTTTTTT.

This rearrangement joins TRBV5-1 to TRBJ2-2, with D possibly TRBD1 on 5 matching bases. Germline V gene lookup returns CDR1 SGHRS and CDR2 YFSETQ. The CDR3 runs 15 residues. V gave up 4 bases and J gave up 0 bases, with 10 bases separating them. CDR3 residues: CASSPDTSNTGELFF. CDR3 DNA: TGCGCCAGCAGCCCGGACACTTCGAACACCGGGGAGCTGTTTTTT.

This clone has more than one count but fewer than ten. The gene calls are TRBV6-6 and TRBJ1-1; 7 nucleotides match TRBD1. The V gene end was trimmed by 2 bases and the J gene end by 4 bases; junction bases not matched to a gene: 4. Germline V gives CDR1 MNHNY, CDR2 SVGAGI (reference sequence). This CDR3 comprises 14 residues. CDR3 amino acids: CASSYTTGVTEAFF. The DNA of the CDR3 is TGTGCCAGCAGTTACACCACAGGGGTCACTGAAGCTTTCTTT.

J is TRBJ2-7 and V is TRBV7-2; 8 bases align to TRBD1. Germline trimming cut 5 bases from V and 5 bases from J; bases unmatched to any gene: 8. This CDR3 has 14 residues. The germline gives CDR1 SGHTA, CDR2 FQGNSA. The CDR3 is CASSHGQGRNEQYF. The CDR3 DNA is TGTGCCAGCAGCCACGGACAGGGTAGAAACGAGCAGTACTTC.

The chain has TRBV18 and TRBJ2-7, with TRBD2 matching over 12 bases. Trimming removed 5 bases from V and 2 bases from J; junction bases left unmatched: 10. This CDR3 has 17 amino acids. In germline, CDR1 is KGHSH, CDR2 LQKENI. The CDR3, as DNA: TGTGCCAGCTCAGTGGCTAGCGGGAGGGTTCCGGCCTACGAGCAGTACTTC. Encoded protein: CASSVASGRVPAYEQYF.

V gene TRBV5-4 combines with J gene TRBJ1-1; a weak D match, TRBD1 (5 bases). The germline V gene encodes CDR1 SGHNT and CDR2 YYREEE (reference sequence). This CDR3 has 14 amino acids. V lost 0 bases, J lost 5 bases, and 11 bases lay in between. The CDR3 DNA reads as TGTGCCAGCAGCTTGGTCCAGGGTGGGACTGAAGCTTTCTTT. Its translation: CASSLVQGGTEAFF.

The CDR3 loop reads CSVETSGRAAYNEQFF. Here the CDR3 DNA reads TGCAGCGTTGAGACTAGCGGGAGGGCCGCTTACAATGAGCAGTTCTTC. The chain combines TRBV29-1 with TRBJ2-1; 14 bases are a match to TRBD2. CDR1 and CDR2 from the germline V gene are SQVTM and ANQGSEA. V shed 3 bases and J 4 bases; nucleotides not matched to a gene: 5. This CDR3 comprises 16 residues.

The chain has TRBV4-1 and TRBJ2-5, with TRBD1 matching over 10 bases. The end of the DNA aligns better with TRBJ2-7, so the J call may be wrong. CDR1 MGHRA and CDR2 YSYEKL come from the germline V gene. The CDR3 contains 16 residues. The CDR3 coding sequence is TGCGCCAGCAGCCAACCCGGGACAGGGGTGGTGTACGAGCAGTACTTC. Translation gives CASSQPGTGVVYEQYF.

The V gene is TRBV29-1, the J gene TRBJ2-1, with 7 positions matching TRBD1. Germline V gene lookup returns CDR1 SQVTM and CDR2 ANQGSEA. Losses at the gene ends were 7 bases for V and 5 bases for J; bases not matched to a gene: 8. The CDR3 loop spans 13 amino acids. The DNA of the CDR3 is TGCAGCGGGACAGGAGGCACCCACAATGAGCAGTTCTTC. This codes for CSGTGGTHNEQFF.

In nucleotides, the CDR3 is TGTGCCAGCAGATCTTCCGCGACTAGCGGGAGTTACGAGCAGTACTTC. This codes for CASRSSATSGSYEQYF. The J gene is TRBJ2-7, the V gene TRBV5-4; 12 nucleotides agree with TRBD2. The CDR3 has 16 residues. Germline CDR1 reads SGHNT; CDR2 reads YYREEE (reference sequence). Trimming cost V 5 bases and J 4 bases; bases outside gene matches: 10.

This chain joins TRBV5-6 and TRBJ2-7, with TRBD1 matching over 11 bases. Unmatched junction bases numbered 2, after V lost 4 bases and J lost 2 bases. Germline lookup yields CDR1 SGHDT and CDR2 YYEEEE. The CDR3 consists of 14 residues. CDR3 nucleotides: TGTGCCAGCAGCAGGGGACAGGGGGCCTACGAGCAGTACTTC. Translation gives CASSRGQGAYEQYF.

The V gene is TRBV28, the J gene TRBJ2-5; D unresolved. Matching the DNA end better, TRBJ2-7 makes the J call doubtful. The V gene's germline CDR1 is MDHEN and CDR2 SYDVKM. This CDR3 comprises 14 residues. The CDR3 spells CASTPGAVNYEQYF. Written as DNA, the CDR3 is TGTGCCAGCACCCCCGGTGCAGTTAACTACGAGCAGTACTTC.

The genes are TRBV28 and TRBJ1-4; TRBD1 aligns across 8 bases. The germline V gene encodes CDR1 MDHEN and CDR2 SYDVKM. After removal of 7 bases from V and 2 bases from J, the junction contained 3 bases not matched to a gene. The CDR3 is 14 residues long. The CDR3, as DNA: TGTGCCAGCATACAGGGGGGTACTAATGAAAAACTGTTTTTT. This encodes CASIQGGTNEKLFF.

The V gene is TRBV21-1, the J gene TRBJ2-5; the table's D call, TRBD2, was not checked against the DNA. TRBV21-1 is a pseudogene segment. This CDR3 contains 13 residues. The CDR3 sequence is CASTQRGTETQYF. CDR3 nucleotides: TGTGCCAGCACCCAAAGAGGCACGGAGACCCAGTACTTC.

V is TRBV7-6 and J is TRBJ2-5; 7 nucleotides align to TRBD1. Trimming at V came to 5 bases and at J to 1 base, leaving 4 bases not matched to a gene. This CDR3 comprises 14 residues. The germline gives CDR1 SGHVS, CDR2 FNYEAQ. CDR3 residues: CASSPRDSQETQYF. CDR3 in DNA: TGTGCCAGCAGCCCCCGGGACAGCCAAGAGACCCAGTACTTC.